This TCR beta chain was captured in a study of blood T cells in healthy people across ages. Findings of the study overall: Reliance upon unsorted PBMCs precluded definitive naive versus antigen-experienced comparison. Fewer expanded clones and more diversity marked long-lived versus aged donors.

Ranging in age from roughly 6 to 90, the donors were healthy Caucasian individuals from Russia. Isolated PBMCs totaled at least 7 million in each sample. The use of a sample-barcoded 5' primer and a J-beta primer mix characterized a second PCR of about 7 to 12 cycles. Using its own MiXCR run on the 5' RACE reads, TCRdb lists one record per CDR3 protein. The sample consists of 870,000 or so distinct CDR3 sequences, under 30% of them appearing once. This clonotype has a handful of counts. Its antigen is unidentified. Germline values: CDR1 SGHDT, CDR2 YYEEEE. V lost 4 bases and J lost 3; bases outside the gene matches: 8. The CDR3 contains 16 residues.

The sequencing input was blood. The source of this sequence is a woman aged 80 or over in good health. The rearrangement links TRBV5-6 to TRBJ1-4; 8 bases map to TRBD1. The CDR3 protein is CASSPIDRGPNEKLFF. CDR3 sequence (DNA): TGTGCCAGCAGCCCCATCGACAGGGGCCCTAATGAAAAACTGTTTTTT.